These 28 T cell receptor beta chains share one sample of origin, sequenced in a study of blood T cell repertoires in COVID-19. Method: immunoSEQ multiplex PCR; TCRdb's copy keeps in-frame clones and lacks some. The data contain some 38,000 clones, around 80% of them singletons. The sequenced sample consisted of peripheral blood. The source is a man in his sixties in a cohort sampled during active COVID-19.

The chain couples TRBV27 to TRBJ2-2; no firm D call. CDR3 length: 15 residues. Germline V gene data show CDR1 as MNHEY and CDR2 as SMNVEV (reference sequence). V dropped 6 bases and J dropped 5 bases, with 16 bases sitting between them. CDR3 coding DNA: TGTGCCAGCAGGGCGTATCTGATGACTACCGGGGAGCTGTTTTTT. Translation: CASRAYLMTTGELFF.

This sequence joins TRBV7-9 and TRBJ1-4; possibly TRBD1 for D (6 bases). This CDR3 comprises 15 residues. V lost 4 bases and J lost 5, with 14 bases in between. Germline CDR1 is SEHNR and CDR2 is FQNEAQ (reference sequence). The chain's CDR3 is CASSYITGYNEKLFF. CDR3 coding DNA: TGTGCCAGCAGCTATATAACAGGGTACAATGAAAAACTGTTTTTT.

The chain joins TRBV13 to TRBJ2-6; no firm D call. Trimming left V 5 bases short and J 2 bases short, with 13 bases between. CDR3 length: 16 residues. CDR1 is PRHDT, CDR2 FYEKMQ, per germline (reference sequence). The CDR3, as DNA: TGTGCCAGCAGCAGCAACTCCTTGCCTGGGGCCAACGTCCTGACTTTC. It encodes CASSSNSLPGANVLTF.

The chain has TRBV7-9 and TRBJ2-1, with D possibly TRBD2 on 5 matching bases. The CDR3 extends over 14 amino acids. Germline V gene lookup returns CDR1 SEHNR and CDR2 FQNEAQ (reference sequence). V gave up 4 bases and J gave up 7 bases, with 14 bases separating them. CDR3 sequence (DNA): TGTGCCAGCAGCTCACCCGGTCGGGGAAATGAGCAGTTCTTC. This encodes CASSSPGRGNEQFF.

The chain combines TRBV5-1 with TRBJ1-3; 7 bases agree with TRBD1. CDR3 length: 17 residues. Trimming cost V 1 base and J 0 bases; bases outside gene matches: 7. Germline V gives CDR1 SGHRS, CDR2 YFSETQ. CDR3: CASSLFGTVSSGNTIYF. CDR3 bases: TGCGCCAGCAGCTTGTTTGGGACAGTGTCCTCTGGAAACACCATATATTTT.

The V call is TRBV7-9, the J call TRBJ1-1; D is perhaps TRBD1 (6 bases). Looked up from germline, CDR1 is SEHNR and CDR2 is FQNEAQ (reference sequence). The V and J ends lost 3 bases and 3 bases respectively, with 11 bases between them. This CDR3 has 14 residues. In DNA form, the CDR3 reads TGTGCCAGCAGCTTTCTTGCAGGGGACACTGAAGCTTTCTTT. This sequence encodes CASSFLAGDTEAFF.

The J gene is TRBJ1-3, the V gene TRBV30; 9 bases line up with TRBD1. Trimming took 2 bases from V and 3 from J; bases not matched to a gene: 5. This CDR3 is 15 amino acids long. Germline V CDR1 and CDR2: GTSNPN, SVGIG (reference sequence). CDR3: CAWSPDRGYGNTIYF. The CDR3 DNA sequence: TGTGCCTGGAGTCCGGACAGGGGTTATGGAAACACCATATATTTT.

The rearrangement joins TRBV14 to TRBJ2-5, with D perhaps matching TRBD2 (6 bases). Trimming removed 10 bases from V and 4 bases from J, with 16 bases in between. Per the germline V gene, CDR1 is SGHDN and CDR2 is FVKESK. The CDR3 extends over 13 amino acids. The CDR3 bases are TGTGCCACCCAGGGCCGGCGGGGAGAGACCCAGTACTTC. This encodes CATQGRRGETQYF. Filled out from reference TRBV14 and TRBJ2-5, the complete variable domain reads EAGVTQFPSHSVIEKGQTVTLRCDPISGHDNLYWYRRVMGKEIKFLLHFVKESKQDESGMPNNRFLAERTGGTYSTLKVQPAELEDSGVYFCATQGRRGETQYFGPGTRLLVL.

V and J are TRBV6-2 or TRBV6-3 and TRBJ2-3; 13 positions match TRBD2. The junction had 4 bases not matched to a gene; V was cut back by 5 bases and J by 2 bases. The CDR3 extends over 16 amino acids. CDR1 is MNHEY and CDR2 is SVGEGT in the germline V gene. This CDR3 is CASSTGLAGVTDTQYF. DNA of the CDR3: TGTGCCAGCAGTACCGGACTAGCGGGGGTCACAGATACGCAGTATTTT.

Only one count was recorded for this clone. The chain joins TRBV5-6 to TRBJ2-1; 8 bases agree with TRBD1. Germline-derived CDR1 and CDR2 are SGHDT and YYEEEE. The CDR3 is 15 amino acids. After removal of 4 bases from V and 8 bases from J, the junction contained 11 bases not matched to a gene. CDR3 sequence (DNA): TGTGCCAGCAGCAAACGGGACAGGAATGGCGATGAGCAGTTCTTC. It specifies CASSKRDRNGDEQFF. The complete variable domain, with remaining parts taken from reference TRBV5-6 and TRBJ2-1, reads DAGVTQSPTHLIKTRGQQVTLRCSPKSGHDTVSWYQQALGQGPQFIFQYYEEEERQRGNFPDRFSGHQFPNYSSELNVNALLLGDSALYLCASSKRDRNGDEQFFGPGTRLTVL.

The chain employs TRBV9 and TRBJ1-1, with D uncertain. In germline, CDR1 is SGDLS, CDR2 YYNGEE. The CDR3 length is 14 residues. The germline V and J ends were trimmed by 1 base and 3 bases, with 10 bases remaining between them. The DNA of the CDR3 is TGTGCCAGCAGCGTAAGTGACACATACACTGAAGCTTTCTTT. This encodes CASSVSDTYTEAFF.

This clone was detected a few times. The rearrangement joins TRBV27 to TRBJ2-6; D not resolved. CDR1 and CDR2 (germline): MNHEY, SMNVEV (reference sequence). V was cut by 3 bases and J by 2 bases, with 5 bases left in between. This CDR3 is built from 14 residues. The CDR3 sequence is CASSFFAGANVLTF. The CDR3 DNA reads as TGTGCCAGCAGTTTTTTCGCTGGGGCCAACGTCCTGACTTTC. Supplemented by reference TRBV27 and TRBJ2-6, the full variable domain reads EAQVTQNPRYLITVTGKKLTVTCSQNMNHEYMSWYRQDPGLGLRQIYYSMNVEVTDKGDVPEGYKVSRKEKRNFPLILESPSPNQTSLYFCASSFFAGANVLTFGAGSRLTVL.

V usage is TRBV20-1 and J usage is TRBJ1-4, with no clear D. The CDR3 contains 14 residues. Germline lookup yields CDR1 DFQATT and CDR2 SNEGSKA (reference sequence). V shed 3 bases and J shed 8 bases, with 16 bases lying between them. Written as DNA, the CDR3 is TGCAGTGCTAGTACGGGGAAGGGATGGGAAAAACTGTTTTTT. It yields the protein CSASTGKGWEKLFF.

CDR3: CASSPRGSGAYEQYF. In nucleotides, the CDR3 is TGTGCCAGCAGCCCTAGGGGTAGCGGGGCCTACGAGCAGTACTTC. The chain links TRBV7-2 to TRBJ2-7; 8 nucleotides line up with TRBD2. Germline CDR1 reads SGHTA; CDR2 reads FQGNSA. V trimming: 5 bases; J trimming: 2 bases; junction bases outside the gene matches: 8. The CDR3 covers 15 residues.

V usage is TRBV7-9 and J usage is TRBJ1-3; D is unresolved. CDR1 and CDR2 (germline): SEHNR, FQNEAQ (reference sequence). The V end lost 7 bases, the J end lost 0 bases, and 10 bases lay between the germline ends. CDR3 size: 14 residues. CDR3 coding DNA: TGTGCCAGCACCGCGGATCCCTCTGGAAACACCATATATTTT. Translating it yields CASTADPSGNTIYF.

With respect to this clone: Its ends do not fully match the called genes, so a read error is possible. DNA of the CDR3: TGTGCCAGCAGTGACTCCCCCGGGGGTGCCTATGGCTACACCTTC. Its translation is CASSDSPGGAYGYTF. This chain connects TRBV6-6 to TRBJ1-2, with D perhaps matching TRBD1 (5 bases). Germline values: CDR1 MNHNY, CDR2 SVGAGI (reference sequence). The CDR3 covers 15 residues.

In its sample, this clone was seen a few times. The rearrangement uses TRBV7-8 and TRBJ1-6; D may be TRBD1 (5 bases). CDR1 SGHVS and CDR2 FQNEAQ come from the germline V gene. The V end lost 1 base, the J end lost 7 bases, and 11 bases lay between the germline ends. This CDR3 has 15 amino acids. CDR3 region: CASSLGQGGNSPLHF. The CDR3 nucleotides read TGTGCCAGCAGCTTAGGTCAGGGAGGCAATTCACCCCTCCACTTT.

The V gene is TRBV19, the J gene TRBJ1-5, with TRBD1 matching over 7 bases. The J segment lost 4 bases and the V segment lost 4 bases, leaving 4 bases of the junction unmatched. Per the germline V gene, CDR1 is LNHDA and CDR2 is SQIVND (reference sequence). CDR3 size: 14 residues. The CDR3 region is CASSTWTGNQPQHF. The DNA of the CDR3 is TGTGCCAGTAGTACCTGGACAGGTAATCAGCCCCAGCATTTT.

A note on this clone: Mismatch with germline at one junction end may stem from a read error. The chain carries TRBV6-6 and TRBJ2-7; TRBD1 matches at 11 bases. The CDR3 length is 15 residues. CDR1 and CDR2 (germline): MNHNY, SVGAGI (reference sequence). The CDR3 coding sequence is TGTGCCAGCAGTTACTCCGGGACAGGGGGTTTATTCCGGGACTTC. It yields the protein CASSYSGTGGLFRDF.

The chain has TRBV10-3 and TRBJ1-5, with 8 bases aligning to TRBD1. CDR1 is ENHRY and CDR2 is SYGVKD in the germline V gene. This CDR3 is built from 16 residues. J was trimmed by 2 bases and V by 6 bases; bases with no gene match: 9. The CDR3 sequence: CAISMDRAVGNQPQHF. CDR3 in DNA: TGTGCCATCAGCATGGACAGGGCGGTTGGCAATCAGCCCCAGCATTTT.

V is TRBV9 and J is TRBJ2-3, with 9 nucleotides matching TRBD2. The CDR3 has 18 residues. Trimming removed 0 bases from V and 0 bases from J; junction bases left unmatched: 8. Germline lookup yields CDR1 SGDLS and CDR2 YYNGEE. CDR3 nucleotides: TGTGCCAGCAGCGTAGGACTAGCGGTGACCTCTAGCACAGATACGCAGTATTTT. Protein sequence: CASSVGLAVTSSTDTQYF.

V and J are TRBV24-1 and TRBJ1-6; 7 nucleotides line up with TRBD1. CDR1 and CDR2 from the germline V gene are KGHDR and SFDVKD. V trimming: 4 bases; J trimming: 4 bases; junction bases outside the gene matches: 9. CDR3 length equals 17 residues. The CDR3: CATSEPKDRPYNSPLHF. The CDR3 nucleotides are TGTGCCACCAGTGAACCCAAGGACAGGCCATATAATTCACCCCTCCACTTT.

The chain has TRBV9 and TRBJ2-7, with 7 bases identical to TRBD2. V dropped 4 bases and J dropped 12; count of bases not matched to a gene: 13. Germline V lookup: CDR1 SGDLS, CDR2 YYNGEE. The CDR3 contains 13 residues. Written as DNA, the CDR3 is TGTGCCAGCAGCTCCCAAGGGGAGGGGATGCGGTACTTC. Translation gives CASSSQGEGMRYF. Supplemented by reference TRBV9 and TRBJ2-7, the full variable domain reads DSGVTQTPKHLITATGQRVTLRCSPRSGDLSVYWYQQSLDQGLQFLIQYYNGEERAKGNILERFSAQQFPDLHSELNLSSLELGDSALYFCASSSQGEGMRYFGPGTRLTVT.

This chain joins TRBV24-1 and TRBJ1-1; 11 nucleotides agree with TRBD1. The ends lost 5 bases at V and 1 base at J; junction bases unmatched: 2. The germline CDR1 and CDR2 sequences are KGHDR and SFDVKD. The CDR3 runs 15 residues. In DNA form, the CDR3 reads TGTGCCACCAGTGGGGACAGGGGGTCGAACACTGAAGCTTTCTTT. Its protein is CATSGDRGSNTEAFF.

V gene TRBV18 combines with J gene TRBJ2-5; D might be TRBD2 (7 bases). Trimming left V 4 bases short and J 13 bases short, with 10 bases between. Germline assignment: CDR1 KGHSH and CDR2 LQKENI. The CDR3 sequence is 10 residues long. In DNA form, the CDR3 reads TGTGCCAGCTCACAGGGGGGGGTGTACTTC. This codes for CASSQGGVYF.

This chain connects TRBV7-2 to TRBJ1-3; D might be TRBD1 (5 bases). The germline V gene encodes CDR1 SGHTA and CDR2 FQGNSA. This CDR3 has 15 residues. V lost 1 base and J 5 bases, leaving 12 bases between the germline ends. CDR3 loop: CASSLVGGERNTIYF. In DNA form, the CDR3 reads TGTGCCAGCAGCTTAGTCGGGGGGGAGCGAAACACCATATATTTT.

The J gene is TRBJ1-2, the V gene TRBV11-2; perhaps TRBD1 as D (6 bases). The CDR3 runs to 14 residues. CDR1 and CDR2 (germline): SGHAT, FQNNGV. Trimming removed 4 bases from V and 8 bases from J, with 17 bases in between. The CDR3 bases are TGTGCCAGCAGCTCGGGGGGCGAGGGTAGCGGCTACACCTTC. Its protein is CASSSGGEGSGYTF.

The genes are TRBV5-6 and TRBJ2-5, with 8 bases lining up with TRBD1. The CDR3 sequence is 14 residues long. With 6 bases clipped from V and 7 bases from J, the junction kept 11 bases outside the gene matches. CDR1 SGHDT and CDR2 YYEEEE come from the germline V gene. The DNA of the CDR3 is TGTGCCAGCACCGGGAACAGGGGGTGGGGGACCCAGTACTTC. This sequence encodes CASTGNRGWGTQYF.